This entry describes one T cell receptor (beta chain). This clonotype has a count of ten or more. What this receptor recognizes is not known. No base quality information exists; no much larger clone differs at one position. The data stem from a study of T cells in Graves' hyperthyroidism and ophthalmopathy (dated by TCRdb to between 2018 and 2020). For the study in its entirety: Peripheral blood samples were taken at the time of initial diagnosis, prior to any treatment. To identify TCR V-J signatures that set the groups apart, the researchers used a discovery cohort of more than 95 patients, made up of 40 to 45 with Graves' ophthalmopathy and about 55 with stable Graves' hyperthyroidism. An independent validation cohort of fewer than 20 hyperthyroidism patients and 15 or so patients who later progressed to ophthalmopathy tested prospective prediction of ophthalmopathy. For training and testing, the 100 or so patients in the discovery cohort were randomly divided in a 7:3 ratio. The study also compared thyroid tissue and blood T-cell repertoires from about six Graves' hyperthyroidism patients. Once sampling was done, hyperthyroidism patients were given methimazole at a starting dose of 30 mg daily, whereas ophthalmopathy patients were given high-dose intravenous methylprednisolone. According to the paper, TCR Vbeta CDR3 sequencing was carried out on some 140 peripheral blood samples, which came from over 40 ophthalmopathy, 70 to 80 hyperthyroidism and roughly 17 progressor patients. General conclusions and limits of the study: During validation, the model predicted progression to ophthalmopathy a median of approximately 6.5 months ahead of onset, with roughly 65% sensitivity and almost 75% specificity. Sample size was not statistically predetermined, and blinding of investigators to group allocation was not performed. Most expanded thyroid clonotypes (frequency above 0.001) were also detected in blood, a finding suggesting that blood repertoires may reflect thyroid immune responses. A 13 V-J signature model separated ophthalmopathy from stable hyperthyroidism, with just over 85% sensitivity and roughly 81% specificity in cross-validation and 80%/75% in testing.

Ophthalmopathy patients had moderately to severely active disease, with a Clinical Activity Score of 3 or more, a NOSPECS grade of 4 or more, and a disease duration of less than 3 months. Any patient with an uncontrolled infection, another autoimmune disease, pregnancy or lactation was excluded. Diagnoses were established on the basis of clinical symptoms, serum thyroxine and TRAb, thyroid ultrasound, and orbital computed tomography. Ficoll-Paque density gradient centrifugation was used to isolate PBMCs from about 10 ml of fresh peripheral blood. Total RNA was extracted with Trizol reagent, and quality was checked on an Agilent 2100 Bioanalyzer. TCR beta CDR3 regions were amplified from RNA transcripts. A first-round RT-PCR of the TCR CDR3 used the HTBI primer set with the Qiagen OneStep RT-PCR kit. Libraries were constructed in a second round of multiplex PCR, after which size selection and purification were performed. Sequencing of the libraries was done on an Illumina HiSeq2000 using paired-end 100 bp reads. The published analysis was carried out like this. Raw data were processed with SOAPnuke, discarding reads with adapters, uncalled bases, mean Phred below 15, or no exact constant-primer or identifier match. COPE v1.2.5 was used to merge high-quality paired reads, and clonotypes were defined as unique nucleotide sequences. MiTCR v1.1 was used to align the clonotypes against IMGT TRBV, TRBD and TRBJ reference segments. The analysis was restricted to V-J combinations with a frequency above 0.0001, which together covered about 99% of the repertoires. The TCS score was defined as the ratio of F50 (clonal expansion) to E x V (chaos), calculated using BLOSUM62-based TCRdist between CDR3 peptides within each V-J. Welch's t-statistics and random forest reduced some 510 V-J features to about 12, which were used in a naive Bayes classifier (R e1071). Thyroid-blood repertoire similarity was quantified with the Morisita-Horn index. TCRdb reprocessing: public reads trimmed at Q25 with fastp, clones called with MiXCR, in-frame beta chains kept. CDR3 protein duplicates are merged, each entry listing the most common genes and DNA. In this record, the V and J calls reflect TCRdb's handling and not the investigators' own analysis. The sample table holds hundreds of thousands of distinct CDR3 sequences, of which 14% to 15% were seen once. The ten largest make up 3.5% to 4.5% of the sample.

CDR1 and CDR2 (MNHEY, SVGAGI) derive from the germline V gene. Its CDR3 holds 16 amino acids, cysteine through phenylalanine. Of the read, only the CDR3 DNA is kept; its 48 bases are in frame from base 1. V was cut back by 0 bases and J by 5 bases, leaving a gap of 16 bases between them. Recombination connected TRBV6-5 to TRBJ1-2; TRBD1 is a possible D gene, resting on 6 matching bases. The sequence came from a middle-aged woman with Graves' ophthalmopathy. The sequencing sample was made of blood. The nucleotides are TGTGCCAGCAGTTACTCAACCTCAGGACAGATTTATGGCTACACCTTC. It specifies CASSYSTSGQIYGYTF.